This T cell receptor beta chain was captured in a study of cytomegalovirus exposure and HLA in healthy donors. PCR primers comprised 60 Vbeta and 13 Jbeta primers. This table comes from immunoSEQ multiplex PCR, and its TCRdb copy is limited to in-frame clones, with some not included. The sample lists about 230,000 clones, about 80% occurring once. Germline-derived CDR1 and CDR2 are PRHDT and FYEKMQ (reference sequence). V shed 2 bases and J shed 6 bases, with 13 bases lying between them. The CDR3 runs to 14 residues. This receptor was taken from a woman in her forties in good health and CMV-seronegative. J is TRBJ1-2 and V is TRBV13, with D perhaps TRBD1 (6 bases). Material: PBMCs. CDR3 region: CASSLRGAIHGYTF. Written as DNA, the CDR3 is TGTGCCAGCAGCTTACGGGGGGCGATTCATGGCTACACCTTC.